The 17 T cell receptor beta chains below all came from one sample that was sequenced in a study of human T cells and chemical hapten exposure. Time point of the sample: patch test 2, 6 weeks after DPC sensitization. Treatment described: therapeutic diphenylcyclopropenone sensitization with weekly scalp DPC. TCRdb passed the RACE reads through MiXCR, listing each CDR3 protein once. The sample carries 140,000 or so distinct CDR3 sequences, approximately 10% recorded once. Specimen: whole blood, collected in connection with sensitization to the hapten diphenylcyclopropenone (DPC). These receptors all come from a woman between 50 and 59 years old with alopecia areata. Some clones in this sample may be carry-over from other donors' samples.

V usage is TRBV20-1 and J usage is TRBJ2-7; 7 bases map to TRBD2. The CDR3 contains 11 residues. Looked up from germline, CDR1 is DFQATT and CDR2 is SNEGSKA (reference sequence). The ends lost 5 bases at V and 9 bases at J; junction bases unmatched: 7. CDR3 sequence: CSAGLDGPQYF. Here the CDR3 DNA reads TGCAGTGCTGGACTAGATGGTCCGCAGTACTTC.

V gene TRBV24-1 combines with J gene TRBJ2-3; D uncertain. Germline CDR1 reads KGHDR; CDR2 reads SFDVKD. V was trimmed by 5 bases and J by 4 bases, leaving 3 bases between them. There are 11 residues in the CDR3. This CDR3 reads CATSVADTQYF. The CDR3 DNA reads TGTGCCACCAGTGTAGCAGATACGCAGTATTTT.

This rearrangement joins TRBV12-3 or TRBV12-4 to TRBJ2-2; weak D call: TRBD1 (5 bases). This CDR3 has 14 residues. The V end lost 3 bases, the J end lost 1 base, and 6 bases lay between the germline ends. CDR3 residues: CASSFRVNTGELFF. CDR3 in DNA: TGTGCCAGCAGTTTCAGGGTGAACACCGGGGAGCTGTTTTTT.

This clonotype has ten or more counts. This chain uses TRBV5-1 with TRBJ2-7; 7 bases fit TRBD2. V shed 4 bases and J 7 bases; nucleotides not matched to a gene: 14. The germline gives CDR1 SGHRS, CDR2 YFSETQ. CDR3 length equals 15 residues. CDR3 amino acids: CASSPGPAGSLEQYF. The CDR3 DNA follows: TGCGCCAGCAGCCCTGGTCCAGCGGGAAGCCTGGAGCAGTACTTC.

This clonotype was observed many times. DNA for the CDR3: TGTGCCAGCAGTTCCCAAGCTAGCGGGAGAGGAGAGACCCAGTACTTC. The encoded protein is CASSSQASGRGETQYF. The chain joins TRBV28 to TRBJ2-5; 10 bases map to TRBD2. Trimming took 4 bases from V and 4 from J; bases not matched to a gene: 9. Per germline, CDR1 MDHEN and CDR2 SYDVKM. This CDR3 is built from 16 residues. Based on the CDR3 plus reference TRBV28 and TRBJ2-5, the full variable domain is DVKVTQSSRYLVKRTGEKVFLECVQDMDHENMFWYRQDPGLGLRLIYFSYDVKMKEKGDIPEGYSVSREKKERFSLILESASTNQTSMYLCASSSQASGRGETQYFGPGTRLLVL.

This clonotype was detected many times. This rearrangement joins TRBV6-1 to TRBJ2-3; a possible D gene is TRBD1 (5 bases). V lost 8 bases and J 3 bases, leaving 9 bases between the germline ends. CDR1 and CDR2 (germline): MNHNS, SASEGT. This CDR3 spans 12 amino acids. The CDR3 DNA reads as TGTGCCAGCCTGCCAGGGACAGATACGCAGTATTTT. Encoded protein: CASLPGTDTQYF.

This clonotype was observed a handful of times. The J gene is TRBJ1-2, the V gene TRBV27; no definite D call. The CDR3 spans 15 residues. V was shortened by 0 bases and J by 4 bases, with 12 bases between the two germline ends. Germline values: CDR1 MNHEY, CDR2 SMNVEV (reference sequence). For the CDR3, the DNA is TGTGCCAGCAGTTTATCCGCGTTTGGTAGCTATGGCTACACCTTC. It translates to CASSLSAFGSYGYTF.

V usage is TRBV10-2 and J usage is TRBJ2-5, with D uncertain. The ends were cut back, 0 bases at V and 4 bases at J, with 3 bases in the middle. This CDR3 comprises 12 residues. The germline CDR1 and CDR2 sequences are WSHSY and SAAADI. The CDR3 bases are TGCGCCAGCAGTGAGTCTGGAGAGACCCAGTACTTC. Translation gives CASSESGETQYF.

The table lists this clonotype with a few counts. V gene TRBV28 combines with J gene TRBJ2-3; D might be TRBD1 (5 bases). This CDR3 contains 14 residues. Trimming left V 2 bases short and J 6 bases short, with 12 bases between. The germline CDR1 and CDR2 sequences are MDHEN and SYDVKM. Here the CDR3 reads CASSLAAGLDTQYF. CDR3 DNA: TGTGCCAGCAGTTTAGCAGCAGGGTTGGATACGCAGTATTTT.

J is TRBJ2-5 and V is TRBV5-1, with TRBD1 matching over 9 bases. J lost 3 bases, V lost 4 bases, and 10 bases had no gene match. CDR1 is SGHRS, CDR2 YFSETQ, per germline. The CDR3 runs to 16 residues. The CDR3 DNA reads TGCGCCAGCAGCGGGCAAATGGGACAGGGTAAAGAGACCCAGTACTTC. Translation: CASSGQMGQGKETQYF.

V is TRBV18 and J is TRBJ2-4, with 7 nucleotides matching TRBD1. The CDR3 has 17 residues. V lost 4 bases, J lost 0 bases, and 9 bases stayed unmatched. CDR1 is KGHSH and CDR2 is LQKENI in the germline V gene. This chain's CDR3 is CASSQTGSVLAKNIQYF. The CDR3 bases are TGTGCCAGCTCACAGACAGGGTCGGTGCTAGCCAAAAACATTCAGTACTTC.

This clonotype was recorded at least ten times. CDR3: CATSDSRQVSNQPQHF. The CDR3 nucleotides are TGTGCCACCAGTGACTCCAGACAGGTTAGCAATCAGCCCCAGCATTTT. The chain uses TRBV24-1 and TRBJ1-5; a weak D match, TRBD1 (6 bases). The CDR3 consists of 16 residues. Trimming took off 4 bases at V and 0 bases at J, with 12 bases between the two ends. CDR1 is KGHDR and CDR2 is SFDVKD in the germline V gene.

This clonotype was recorded a few times. The V call is TRBV20-1, the J call TRBJ2-1; 9 nucleotides align to TRBD2. V shed 2 bases and J 8 bases; nucleotides not matched to a gene: 7. This CDR3 comprises 14 residues. Germline assignment: CDR1 DFQATT and CDR2 SNEGSKA (reference sequence). As DNA, the CDR3 is TGCAGTGCTAGAACCGGGACTAGCATCTATGAGCAGTTCTTC. It translates to CSARTGTSIYEQFF.

The table lists this clonotype with a few counts. This chain uses TRBV11-2 with TRBJ1-6; 8 bases are shared with TRBD1. CDR3 length equals 14 residues. Looked up from germline, CDR1 is SGHAT and CDR2 is FQNNGV. The V and J ends lost 6 bases and 10 bases, in that order; junction bases with no gene match: 8. In DNA form, the CDR3 reads TGTGCCAGCAGGTTGACAGGGGCAGACTCACCCCTCCACTTT. Protein product: CASRLTGADSPLHF.

There are a few counts of this clonotype. The genes are TRBV12-3 or TRBV12-4 and TRBJ2-1, with D tentatively TRBD1 or TRBD2 (6 bases each). CDR3 length equals 14 residues. V lost 5 bases and J 8 bases, leaving 16 bases between the germline ends. CDR3: CASSPLAQGDEQFF. The CDR3 DNA follows: TGTGCCAGCAGTCCACTAGCACAGGGAGATGAGCAGTTCTTC.

This chain links TRBV20-1 with TRBJ1-1; D is perhaps TRBD1 (5 bases). The CDR3 loop spans 13 amino acids. V gave up 6 bases and J gave up 5 bases, with 16 bases separating them. Germline V gene lookup returns CDR1 DFQATT and CDR2 SNEGSKA (reference sequence). CDR3 DNA sequence: TGCAGTGCGCCTCCTACGGGGGGAACTGAAGCTTTCTTT. It encodes CSAPPTGGTEAFF.

The V and J genes are TRBV2 and TRBJ1-3; 10 bases are shared with TRBD1. This CDR3 has 14 residues. Trimming cost V 7 bases and J 3 bases; bases outside gene matches: 3. CDR1 and CDR2 (germline): SNHLY, FYNNEI. The DNA for the CDR3 is TGTGCCAGCATTTGGACAGGGGGTGGAAACACCATATATTTT. It translates to CASIWTGGGNTIYF.